Presented here are 10 T cell receptor beta chains from one specimen sequenced in a study of CD8 T cells in Susac syndrome (dated by TCRdb to the late 2010s). Libraries were made using the immunoSEQ multiplex PCR assay. RNA was extracted using the RNeasy kit, and roughly 0.5 to 1 ug of the RNA was reverse transcribed with random hexamers. TCRdb trimmed public reads at Q25 via fastp, called clones via MiXCR and kept in-frame beta chains. Merged by CDR3 protein, the rows form single entries marked with the most common genes and DNA. The sample has 200,000 or so distinct CDR3 sequences on record, approximately 95% of them singletons. The leading ten clones occupy roughly 0.15% of the sample. Sequencing was performed on CD8+ T cells from PBMCs. Receptors were obtained from a human donor with Susac syndrome.

The table lists this clonotype with a count of one. V and J are TRBV19 and TRBJ2-1; D is undetermined. The CDR3 has 14 amino acids. Trimming left V 1 base short and J 1 base short, with 5 bases between. Germline CDR1 LNHDA, CDR2 SQIVND (reference sequence). CDR3: CASSIGGSYNEQFF. For the CDR3, the DNA is TGTGCCAGTAGTATAGGGGGATCCTACAATGAGCAGTTCTTC.

This chain uses TRBV28 with TRBJ1-6; D is uncertain. This CDR3 spans 16 amino acids. The germline V gene encodes CDR1 MDHEN and CDR2 SYDVKM. V lost 4 bases and J 0 bases, leaving 10 bases between the germline ends. CDR3: CASSSVQSSYNSPLHF. The CDR3 DNA reads as TGTGCCAGCAGTTCTGTGCAGAGCTCCTATAATTCACCCCTCCACTTT.

The CDR3 DNA is TGCAGTGCAACGACAGAAAACCAGCCCCAGCATTTT. This translates into CSATTENQPQHF. The chain combines TRBV20-1 with TRBJ1-5; TRBD1 might be the D (5 bases). Germline-derived CDR1 and CDR2 are DFQATT and SNEGSKA (reference sequence). The CDR3 runs 12 residues. V was shortened by 6 bases and J by 7 bases, with 13 bases between the two germline ends.

This rearrangement joins TRBV5-1 to TRBJ2-3, with D possibly TRBD1 on 6 matching bases. V was shortened by 2 bases and J by 0 bases, with 10 bases between the two germline ends. The CDR3 extends over 15 amino acids. Germline values: CDR1 SGHRS, CDR2 YFSETQ. CDR3 DNA sequence: TGCGCCAGCAGCTTCGCAGGACAGAGCACAGATACGCAGTATTTT. It is translated as CASSFAGQSTDTQYF.

The CDR3 DNA reads TGTGCCAGCAGTTTAGGGCTAGCTGCGGAGACCCAGTACTTC. It translates to CASSLGLAAETQYF. V gene TRBV28 combines with J gene TRBJ2-5; weak D call: TRBD2 (5 bases). Germline CDR1 and CDR2: MDHEN and SYDVKM. The CDR3 covers 14 residues. V lost 2 bases, J lost 5 bases, and 12 bases lay in between.

This clonotype has only a few counts. The rearrangement joins TRBV24-1 to TRBJ2-1; tentatively, D is TRBD1 or TRBD2 (5 bases each). The length of the CDR3 is 12 residues. Germline V lookup: CDR1 KGHDR, CDR2 SFDVKD. The V and J ends lost 5 bases and 6 bases respectively, with 7 bases between them. The CDR3 sequence: CATSVGGNEQFF. For the CDR3, the DNA is TGTGCCACCAGTGTTGGGGGCAATGAGCAGTTCTTC.

This sequence joins TRBV5-1 and TRBJ1-1; D possibly corresponds to TRBD1 (5 bases). V was trimmed by 4 bases and J by 6 bases, leaving 16 bases between them. Per germline, CDR1 SGHRS and CDR2 YFSETQ. CDR3 length equals 14 residues. CDR3 nucleotides: TGCGCCAGCAGCCCGTGGGGGTCGAGCGCTGAAGCTTTCTTT. It yields the protein CASSPWGSSAEAFF.

This clonotype was seen a single time. The chain recombines TRBV28 with TRBJ2-5, with 8 bases identical to TRBD1. V gave up 3 bases and J gave up 5 bases; unmatched junction bases: 8. Germline V CDR1 and CDR2: MDHEN, SYDVKM. The CDR3 runs to 15 residues. The CDR3 region is CASSFGLDRVETQYF. The CDR3 DNA follows: TGTGCCAGCAGTTTCGGCCTGGACAGGGTTGAGACCCAGTACTTC.

The J gene is TRBJ2-1, the V gene TRBV20-1, with 10 bases that match TRBD1. Per the germline V gene, CDR1 is DFQATT and CDR2 is SNEGSKA (reference sequence). The J segment lost 6 bases and the V segment lost 8 bases, leaving 13 bases of the junction unmatched. The length of the CDR3 is 15 residues. The CDR3 nucleotides read TGCAGTTCCACCAGGGGGACAGGGGACCCCAATGAGCAGTTCTTC. Amino acids: CSSTRGTGDPNEQFF.

The rearrangement joins TRBV9 to TRBJ2-5, with unresolved D. CDR1 and CDR2 from the germline V gene are SGDLS and YYNGEE. This CDR3 is built from 13 residues. The ends were cut back, 0 bases at V and 5 bases at J, with 8 bases in the middle. CDR3 nucleotides: TGTGCCAGCAGCGTAGGGTCATCGGAGACCCAGTACTTC. This translates into CASSVGSSETQYF.